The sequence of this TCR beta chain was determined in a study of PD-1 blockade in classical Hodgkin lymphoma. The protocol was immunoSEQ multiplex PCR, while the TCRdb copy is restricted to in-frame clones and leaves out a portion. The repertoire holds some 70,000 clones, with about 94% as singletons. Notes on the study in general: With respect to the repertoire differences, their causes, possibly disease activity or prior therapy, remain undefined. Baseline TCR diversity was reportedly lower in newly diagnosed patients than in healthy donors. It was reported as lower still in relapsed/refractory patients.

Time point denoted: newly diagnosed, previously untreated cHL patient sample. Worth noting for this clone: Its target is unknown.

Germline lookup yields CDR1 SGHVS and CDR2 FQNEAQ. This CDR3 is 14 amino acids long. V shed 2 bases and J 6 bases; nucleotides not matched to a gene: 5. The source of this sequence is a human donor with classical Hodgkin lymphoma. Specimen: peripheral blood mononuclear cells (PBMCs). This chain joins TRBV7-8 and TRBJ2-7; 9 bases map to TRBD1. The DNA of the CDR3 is TGTGCCAGCAGCTTAAGGGACAGGGCGGGCGAGCAGTACTTC. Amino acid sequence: CASSLRDRAGEQYF.